This T cell receptor (beta chain) was retrieved from a study of blood T cell repertoires in COVID-19. Overall study: The study drew acute and convalescent COVID-19 samples from the United States, Italy and Spain.

Libraries were prepared by immunoSEQ multiplex PCR; TCRdb keeps only in-frame clonotypes and omits some of them. This table has about 46,000 clones, about 87% appearing once. CDR3 length: 14 amino acids. Trimming left V 5 bases short and J 5 bases short, with 15 bases between. Germline assignment: CDR1 SEHNR and CDR2 FQNEAQ (reference sequence). This TCR derives from a man in his forties or fifties with acute or convalescent COVID-19. The chain recombines TRBV7-9 with TRBJ1-1; D is possibly TRBD1 (6 bases). The material sequenced was peripheral blood. The CDR3 coding sequence is TGTGCCAGCAGCCAGGGGCAGGGGTGGACTGAAGCTTTCTTT. This encodes CASSQGQGWTEAFF.